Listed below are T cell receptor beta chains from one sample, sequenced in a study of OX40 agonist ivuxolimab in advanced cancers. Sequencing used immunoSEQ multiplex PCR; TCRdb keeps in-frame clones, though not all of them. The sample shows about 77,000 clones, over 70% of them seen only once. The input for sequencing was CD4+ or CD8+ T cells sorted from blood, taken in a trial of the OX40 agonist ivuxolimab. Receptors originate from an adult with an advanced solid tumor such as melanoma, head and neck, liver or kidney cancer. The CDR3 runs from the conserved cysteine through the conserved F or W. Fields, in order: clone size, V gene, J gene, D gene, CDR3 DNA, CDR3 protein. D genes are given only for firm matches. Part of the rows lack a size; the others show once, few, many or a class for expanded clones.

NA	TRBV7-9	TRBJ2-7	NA	TGTGCCAGCAGCCCAAGCGCCTACGAGCAGTACTTC	CASSPSAYEQYF
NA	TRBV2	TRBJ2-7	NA	TGTGCCAGCAACCGGATCTCCTACGAGCAGTACTTC	CASNRISYEQYF
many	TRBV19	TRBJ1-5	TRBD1	TGTGCCAGTAGTATAGCGGGACAGGGGTTTTATCAGCCCCAGCATTTT	CASSIAGQGFYQPQHF
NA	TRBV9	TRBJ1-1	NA	TGTGCCAGCAGCGCCAGGGGTCGAAACACTGAAGCTTTCTTT	CASSARGRNTEAFF
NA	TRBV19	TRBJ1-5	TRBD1	TGTGCCAGTAGTATGTTGGGGACAGATAGCAATCAGCCCCAGCATTTT	CASSMLGTDSNQPQHF
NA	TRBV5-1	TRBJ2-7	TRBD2	TGCGCCAGCAGCCAGGGAGGGGCCGAGCAGTACTTC	CASSQGGAEQYF
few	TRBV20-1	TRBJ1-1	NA	TGCAGTGCTAAGACAGATGAAGCTTTCTTT	CSAKTDEAFF
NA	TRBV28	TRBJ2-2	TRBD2	TGTGCCAGCAGTCAGATAGCGGGGGGACCCACCGGGGAGCTGTTTTTT	CASSQIAGGPTGELFF
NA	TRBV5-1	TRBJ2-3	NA	TGCGCCAGCAGCGACACCCGCACAGATACGCAGTATTTT	CASSDTRTDTQYF
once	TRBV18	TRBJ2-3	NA	TGTGCCAGCTCACCAAAAGATACGCAGTATTTT	CASSPKDTQYF
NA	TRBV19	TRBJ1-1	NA	TGTGCCAGTAGTCTCCGAGGACCCGCTGAAGCTTTCTTT	CASSLRGPAEAFF
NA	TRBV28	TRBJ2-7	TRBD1	TGTGCCAGCACCTCCGGGACAGGGAGGTACGAGCAGTACTTC	CASTSGTGRYEQYF
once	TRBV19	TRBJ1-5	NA	TGTGCCAGTAGTATTGGAAGGGATAGCAATCAGCCCCAGCATTTT	CASSIGRDSNQPQHF
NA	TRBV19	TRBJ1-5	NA	TGTGCCAGTGGTTTTAGGGCAGGAGACAATCAGCCCCAGCATTTT	CASGFRAGDNQPQHF
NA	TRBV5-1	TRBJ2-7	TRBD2	TGCGCCAGCAGCTTGGGGAGCGGGGGCCCGACCTACGAGCAGTACTTC	CASSLGSGGPTYEQYF
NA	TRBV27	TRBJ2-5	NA	TGTGCCAGCACCCGGGTGGACAGAAGGAGGGACCAGTACTTC	CASTRVDRRRDQYF